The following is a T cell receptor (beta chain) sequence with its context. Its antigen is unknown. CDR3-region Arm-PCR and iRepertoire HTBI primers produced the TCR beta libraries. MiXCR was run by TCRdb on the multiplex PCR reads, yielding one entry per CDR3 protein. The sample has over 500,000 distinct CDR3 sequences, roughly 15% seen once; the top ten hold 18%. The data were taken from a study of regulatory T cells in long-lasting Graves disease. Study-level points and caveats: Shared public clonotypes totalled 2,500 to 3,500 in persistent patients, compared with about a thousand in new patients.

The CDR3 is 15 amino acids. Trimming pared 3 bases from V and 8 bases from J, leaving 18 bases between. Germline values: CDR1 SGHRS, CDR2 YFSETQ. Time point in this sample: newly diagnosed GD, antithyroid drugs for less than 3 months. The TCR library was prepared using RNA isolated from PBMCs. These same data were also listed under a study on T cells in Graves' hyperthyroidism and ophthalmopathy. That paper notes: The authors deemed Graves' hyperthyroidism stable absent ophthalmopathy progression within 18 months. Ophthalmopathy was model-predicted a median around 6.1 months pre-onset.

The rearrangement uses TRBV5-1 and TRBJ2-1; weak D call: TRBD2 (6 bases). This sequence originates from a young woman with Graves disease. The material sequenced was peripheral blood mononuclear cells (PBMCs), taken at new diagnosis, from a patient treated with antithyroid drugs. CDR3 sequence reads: CASSSLGGGRDEQFF. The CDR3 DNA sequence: TGCGCCAGCAGCTCGCTCGGGGGAGGCCGCGATGAGCAGTTCTTC.